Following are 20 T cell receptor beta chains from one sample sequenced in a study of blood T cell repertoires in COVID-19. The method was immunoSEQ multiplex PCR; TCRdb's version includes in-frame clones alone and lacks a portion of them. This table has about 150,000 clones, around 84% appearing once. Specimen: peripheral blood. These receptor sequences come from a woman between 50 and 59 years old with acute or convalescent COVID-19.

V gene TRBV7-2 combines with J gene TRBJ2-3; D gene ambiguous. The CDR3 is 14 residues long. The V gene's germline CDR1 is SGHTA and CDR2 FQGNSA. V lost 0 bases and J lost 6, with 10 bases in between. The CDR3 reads CASSLALSVDTQYF. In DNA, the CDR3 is TGTGCCAGCAGCTTAGCGCTGAGTGTGGATACGCAGTATTTT.

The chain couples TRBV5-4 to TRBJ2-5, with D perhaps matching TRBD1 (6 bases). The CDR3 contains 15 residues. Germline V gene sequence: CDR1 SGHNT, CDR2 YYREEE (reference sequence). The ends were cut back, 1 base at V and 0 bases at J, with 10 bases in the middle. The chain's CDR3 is CASSLLQGDQETQYF. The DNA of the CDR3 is TGTGCCAGCAGCTTGTTACAGGGTGACCAAGAGACCCAGTACTTC.

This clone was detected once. CDR3 nucleotide sequence: TGTGCCAGCAGCCCGGACAGCAAAAACATTCAGTACTTC. This encodes CASSPDSKNIQYF. This chain uses TRBV3-1 (or the pseudogene TRBV3-2) with TRBJ2-4, with D perhaps TRBD1 (6 bases). Germline V gene data show CDR1 as LGHDT and CDR2 as YNNKEL (reference sequence). The length of the CDR3 is 13 residues. V was shortened by 4 bases and J by 3 bases, with 7 bases between the two germline ends.

CDR3 in DNA: TGTGCCAGCAGCCAACCCCTAACGGGGGGGCTGGAGACCCAGTACTTC. Its translation: CASSQPLTGGLETQYF. This sequence joins TRBV3-1 (or the pseudogene TRBV3-2) and TRBJ2-5; the match to TRBD2 covers 8 bases. In germline, CDR1 is LGHDT, CDR2 YNNKEL (reference sequence). This CDR3 has 16 amino acids. J lost 5 bases, V lost 2 bases, and 10 bases had no gene match.

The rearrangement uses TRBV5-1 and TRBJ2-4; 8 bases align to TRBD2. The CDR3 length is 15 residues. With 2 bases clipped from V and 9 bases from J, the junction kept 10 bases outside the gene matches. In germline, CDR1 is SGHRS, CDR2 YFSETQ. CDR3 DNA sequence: TGCGCCAGCAGCTTTGCCGGGACTAGTAACAGCATTCAGTACTTC. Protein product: CASSFAGTSNSIQYF.

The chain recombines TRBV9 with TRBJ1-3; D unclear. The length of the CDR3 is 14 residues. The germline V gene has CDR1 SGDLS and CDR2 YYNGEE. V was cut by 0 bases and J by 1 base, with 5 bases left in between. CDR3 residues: CASSVEASGNTIYF. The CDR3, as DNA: TGTGCCAGCAGCGTAGAAGCTTCTGGAAACACCATATATTTT.

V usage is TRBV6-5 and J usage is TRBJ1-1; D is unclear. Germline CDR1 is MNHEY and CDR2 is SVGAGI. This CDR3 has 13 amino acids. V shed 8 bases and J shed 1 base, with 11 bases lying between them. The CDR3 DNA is TGTGCCAGCTGCACGGGAACGAACACTGAAGCTTTCTTT. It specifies CASCTGTNTEAFF.

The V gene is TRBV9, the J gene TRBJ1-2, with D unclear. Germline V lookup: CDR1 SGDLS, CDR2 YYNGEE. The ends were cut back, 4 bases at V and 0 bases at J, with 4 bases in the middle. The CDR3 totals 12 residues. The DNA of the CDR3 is TGTGCCAGCAGCACTCCTAACTATGGCTACACCTTC. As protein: CASSTPNYGYTF.

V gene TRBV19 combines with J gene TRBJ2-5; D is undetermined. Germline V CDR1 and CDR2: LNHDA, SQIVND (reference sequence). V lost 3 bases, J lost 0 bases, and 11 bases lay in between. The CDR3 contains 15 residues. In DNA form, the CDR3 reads TGTGCCAGTAGTATTCGCTCAGATTACCAAGAGACCCAGTACTTC. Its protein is CASSIRSDYQETQYF.

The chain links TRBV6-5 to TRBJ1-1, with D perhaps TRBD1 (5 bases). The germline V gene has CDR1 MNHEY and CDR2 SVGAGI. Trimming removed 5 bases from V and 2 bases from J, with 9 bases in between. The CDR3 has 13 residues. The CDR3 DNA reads TGTGCCAGCAGTACTACAGGAAACACTGAAGCTTTCTTT. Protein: CASSTTGNTEAFF.

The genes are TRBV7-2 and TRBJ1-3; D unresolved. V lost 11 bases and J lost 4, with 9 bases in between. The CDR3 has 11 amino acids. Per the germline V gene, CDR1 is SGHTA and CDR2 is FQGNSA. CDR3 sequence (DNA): TGTGCCTTCCTACGGGGAAACACCATATATTTT. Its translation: CAFLRGNTIYF.

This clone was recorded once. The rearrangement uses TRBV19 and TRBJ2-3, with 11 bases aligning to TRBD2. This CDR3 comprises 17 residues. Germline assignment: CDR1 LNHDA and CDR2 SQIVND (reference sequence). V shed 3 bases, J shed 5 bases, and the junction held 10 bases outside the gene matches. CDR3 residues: CASSIGRLAGGLDTQYF. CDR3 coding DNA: TGTGCCAGTAGTATTGGGCGGCTAGCGGGAGGTTTAGATACGCAGTATTTT.

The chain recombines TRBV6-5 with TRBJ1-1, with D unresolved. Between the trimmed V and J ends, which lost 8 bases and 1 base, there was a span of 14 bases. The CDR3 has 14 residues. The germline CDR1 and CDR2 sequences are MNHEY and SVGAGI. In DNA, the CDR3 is TGTGCCAGCGCTCCTTGGGCAGGGAACACTGAAGCTTTCTTT. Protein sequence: CASAPWAGNTEAFF.

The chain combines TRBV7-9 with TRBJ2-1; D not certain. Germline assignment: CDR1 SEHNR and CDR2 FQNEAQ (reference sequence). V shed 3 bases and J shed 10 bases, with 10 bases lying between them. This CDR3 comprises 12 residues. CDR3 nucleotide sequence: TGTGCCAGCAGCTTTGACTGGCAAGAGCAGTTCTTC. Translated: CASSFDWQEQFF.

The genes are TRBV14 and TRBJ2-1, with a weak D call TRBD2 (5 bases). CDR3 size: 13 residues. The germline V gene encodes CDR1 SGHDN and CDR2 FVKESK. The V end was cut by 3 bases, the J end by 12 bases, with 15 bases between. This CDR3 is CASSQPLGERQFF. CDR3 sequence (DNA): TGTGCCAGCAGCCAGCCTCTCGGGGAAAGGCAGTTCTTC.

The CDR3 sequence: CASSKTGTSGGTFIANTGELFF. As DNA, the CDR3 is TGTGCCAGCAGCAAAACCGGGACTAGCGGGGGGACTTTTATCGCGAACACCGGGGAGCTGTTTTTT. This rearrangement joins TRBV21-1 to TRBJ2-2; TRBD2 reflects the table's D call only, with no check against the DNA. TRBV21-1 is shown as a pseudogene. This CDR3 spans 22 amino acids.

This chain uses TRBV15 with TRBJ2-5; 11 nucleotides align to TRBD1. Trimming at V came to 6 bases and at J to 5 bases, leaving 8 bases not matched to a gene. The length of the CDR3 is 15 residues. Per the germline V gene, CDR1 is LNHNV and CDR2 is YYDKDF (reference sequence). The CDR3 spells CATRSGTGGFETQYF. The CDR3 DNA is TGTGCCACCAGGTCCGGGACAGGGGGATTCGAGACCCAGTACTTC.

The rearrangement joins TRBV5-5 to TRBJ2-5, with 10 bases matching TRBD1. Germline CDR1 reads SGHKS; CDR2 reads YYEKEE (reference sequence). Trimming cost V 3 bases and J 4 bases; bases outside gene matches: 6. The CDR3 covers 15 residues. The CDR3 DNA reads TGTGCCAGCAGCTCCAGGACAGGGGGTAGAGAGACCCAGTACTTC. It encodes CASSSRTGGRETQYF.

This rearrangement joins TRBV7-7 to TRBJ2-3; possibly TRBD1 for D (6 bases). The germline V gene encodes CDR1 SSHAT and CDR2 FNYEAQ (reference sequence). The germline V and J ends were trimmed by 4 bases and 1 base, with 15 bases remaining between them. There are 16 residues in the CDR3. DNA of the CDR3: TGTGCCAGCAGCTCCGGGACAAATCGGGGCACAGATACGCAGTATTTT. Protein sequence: CASSSGTNRGTDTQYF.

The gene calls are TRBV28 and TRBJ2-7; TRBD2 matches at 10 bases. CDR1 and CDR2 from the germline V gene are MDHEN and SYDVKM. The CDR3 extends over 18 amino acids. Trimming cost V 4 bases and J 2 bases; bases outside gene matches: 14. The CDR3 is CASSSLVGLAKSPYEQYF. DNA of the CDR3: TGTGCCAGCAGTTCGCTTGTGGGACTAGCGAAATCCCCCTACGAGCAGTACTTC.